The present TCR beta chain was sequenced within a study of cytomegalovirus exposure and HLA in healthy donors. Findings and caveats of the study: CMV serostatus was the sole immune exposure information available. HLA alleles were associated with 16,000 or so TCR beta sequences in a later analysis at 0.05 false discovery rate.

Primers: 60 Vbeta forward and 13 Jbeta reverse. Produced via immunoSEQ multiplex PCR; TCRdb's table is partial and in-frame only. The sample holds fewer than 200,000 clones; roughly 87% are singletons and the top ten take about 0.24%. Of note for this clone: Its antigen is still unknown.

Between the trimmed V and J ends, which lost 0 bases and 2 bases, there was a span of 14 bases. CDR3 length equals 16 residues. Looked up from germline, CDR1 is LGHNA and CDR2 is YSLEER. The source material was PBMCs. V and J are TRBV4-3 and TRBJ2-7; the D is unclear. The clonotype comes from a girl under three years old in good health and CMV-seronegative. The DNA for the CDR3 is TGCGCCAGCAGCCAAGATATAAGCTATAGTACCTACGAGCAGTACTTC. Its protein product is CASSQDISYSTYEQYF.